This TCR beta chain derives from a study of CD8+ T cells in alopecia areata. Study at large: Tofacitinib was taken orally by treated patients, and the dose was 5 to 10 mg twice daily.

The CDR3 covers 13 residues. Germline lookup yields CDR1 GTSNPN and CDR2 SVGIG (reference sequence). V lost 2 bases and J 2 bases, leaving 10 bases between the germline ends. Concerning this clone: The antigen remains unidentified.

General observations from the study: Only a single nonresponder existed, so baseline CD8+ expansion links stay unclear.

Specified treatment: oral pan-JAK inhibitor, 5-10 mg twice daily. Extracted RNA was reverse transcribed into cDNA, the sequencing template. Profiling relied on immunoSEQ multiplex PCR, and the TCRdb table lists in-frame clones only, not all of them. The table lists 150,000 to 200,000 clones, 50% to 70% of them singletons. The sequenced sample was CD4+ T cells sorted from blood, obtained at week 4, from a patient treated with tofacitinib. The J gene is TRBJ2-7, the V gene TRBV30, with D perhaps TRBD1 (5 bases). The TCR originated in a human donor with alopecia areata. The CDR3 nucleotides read TGTGCCTGGAGTTCAGGGTTTCCCTACGAGCAGTACTTC. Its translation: CAWSSGFPYEQYF.